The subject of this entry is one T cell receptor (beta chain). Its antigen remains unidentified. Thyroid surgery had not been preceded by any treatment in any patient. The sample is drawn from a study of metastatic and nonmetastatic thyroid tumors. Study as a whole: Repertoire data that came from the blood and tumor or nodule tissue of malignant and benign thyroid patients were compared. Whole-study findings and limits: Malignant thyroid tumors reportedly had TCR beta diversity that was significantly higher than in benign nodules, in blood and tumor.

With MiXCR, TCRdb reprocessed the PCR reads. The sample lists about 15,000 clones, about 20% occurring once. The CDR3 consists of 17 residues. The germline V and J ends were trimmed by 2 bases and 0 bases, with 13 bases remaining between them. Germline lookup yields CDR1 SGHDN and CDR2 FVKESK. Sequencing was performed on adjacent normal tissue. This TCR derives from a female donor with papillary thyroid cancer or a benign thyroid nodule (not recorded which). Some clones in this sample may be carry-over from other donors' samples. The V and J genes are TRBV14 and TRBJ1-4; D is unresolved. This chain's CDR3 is CASSQRRAGTTNEKLFF. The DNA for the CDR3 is TGTGCCAGCAGCCAAAGGCGGGCGGGGACAACTAATGAAAAACTGTTTTTT.